This T cell receptor beta chain was obtained from a study of control samples from healthy donors and cancer patients. This clone was found a few times. TCRdb's table, derived via immunoSEQ multiplex PCR, lists solely in-frame clones and lacks some. In the table there are approximately 130,000 clones, approximately 88% of which are singletons. CDR3 length: 13 residues. The germline gives CDR1 ENHRY, CDR2 SYGVKD. The germline V and J ends were trimmed by 7 bases and 1 base, with 10 bases remaining between them. The sequence derives from a man aged 50 or older in good health. The rearrangement uses TRBV10-3 and TRBJ2-5; the D gene is possibly TRBD2 (5 bases). Sequenced material: blood. The CDR3 spells CAINQEVQETQYF. In DNA form, the CDR3 reads TGTGCCATCAATCAGGAGGTCCAAGAGACCCAGTACTTC.